These 29 T cell receptor beta chains were all obtained from the same sample, sequenced in a study of shared clonotypes between healthy human individuals. Clones were sequenced by immunoSEQ multiplex PCR, and TCRdb holds only the in-frame ones, with some missing. The sample yields about a million clones, around three quarters seen once. The material sequenced was memory CD4+ T cells from PBMCs. Documented subset: CD45RA-negative fraction. These receptors were taken from a man between 18 and 29 years old in good health. Some clones in this sample may be carry-over from other donors' samples.

V usage is TRBV6-1 and J usage is TRBJ2-2, with TRBD2 matching 12 bases. J was trimmed by 6 bases and V by 2 bases; bases with no gene match: 1. The CDR3 consists of 15 residues. Germline V gives CDR1 MNHNS, CDR2 SASEGT. CDR3 amino acids: CASSELAGGPGELFF. For the CDR3, the DNA is TGTGCCAGCAGTGAACTAGCGGGAGGGCCCGGGGAGCTGTTTTTT.

The rearrangement links TRBV29-1 to TRBJ2-1, with a possible D match to TRBD2 (6 bases). The CDR3 consists of 16 residues. The V and J ends lost 6 bases and 5 bases respectively, with 23 bases between them. Germline V gene data show CDR1 as SQVTM and CDR2 as ANQGSEA. CDR3 region: CSVQSSGLEIDNEQFF. CDR3 DNA sequence: TGCAGCGTGCAAAGTTCGGGACTTGAAATTGACAATGAGCAGTTCTTC.

The rearrangement uses TRBV10-1 and TRBJ1-2; D remains ambiguous. The V gene lost 8 bases and the J gene lost 8 bases, with 15 bases spanning the gap. The CDR3 spans 12 residues. Germline-derived CDR1 and CDR2 are WNHNN and SYGVQD (reference sequence). The CDR3 coding sequence is TGCGCCAGCCTTCGGAGAGAGGGCGGCTACACCTTC. It yields the protein CASLRREGGYTF.

The chain recombines TRBV7-2 with TRBJ2-1; 10 bases are a match to TRBD1. V dropped 7 bases and J dropped 14; count of bases not matched to a gene: 20. CDR3 length: 16 amino acids. Germline V gene lookup returns CDR1 SGHTA and CDR2 FQGNSA. The CDR3 reads CASTLGTGASMGSEFF. The CDR3, as DNA: TGTGCCAGCACGTTAGGGACAGGGGCTAGTATGGGATCGGAGTTCTTC.

The J gene is TRBJ2-6, the V gene TRBV27, with 10 bases matching TRBD2. Unmatched junction bases numbered 17, after V lost 5 bases and J lost 4 bases. The CDR3 contains 20 residues. Germline V gene data show CDR1 as MNHEY and CDR2 as SMNVEV (reference sequence). The DNA of the CDR3 is TGTGCCAGCAGTCACAGAGCGGCTAGCGGGAGTCTTAAAGGGGCCAACGTCCTGACTTTC. It codes for CASSHRAASGSLKGANVLTF.

This clone appeared a few times. The chain employs TRBV5-1 and TRBJ1-1, with D uncertain. V gave up 0 bases and J gave up 1 base, with 10 bases separating them. Germline CDR1 reads SGHRS; CDR2 reads YFSETQ. This CDR3 comprises 15 residues. CDR3 sequence reads: CASSLGPSTNTEAFF. The CDR3 coding sequence is TGCGCCAGCAGCTTGGGTCCCTCGACGAACACTGAAGCTTTCTTT. Drawing the rest from reference TRBV5-1 and TRBJ1-1, the complete variable domain is KAGVTQTPRYLIKTRGQQVTLSCSPISGHRSVSWYQQTPGQGLQFLFEYFSETQRNKGNFPGRFSGRQFSNSRSEMNVSTLELGDSALYLCASSLGPSTNTEAFFGQGTRLTVV.

On this clone: Other DNA sequences in this specimen translate into the identical CDR3. V usage is TRBV9 and J usage is TRBJ2-5; D uncertain. The V end was cut by 0 bases, the J end by 2 bases, with 5 bases between. The CDR3 runs 13 residues. Germline-derived CDR1 and CDR2 are SGDLS and YYNGEE. CDR3 coding DNA: TGTGCCAGCAGCGTAGACCGGCAAGAGACCCAGTACTTC. Its translation is CASSVDRQETQYF.

The chain has TRBV2 and TRBJ2-7; 10 bases are shared with TRBD1. CDR3 size: 16 residues. V was pared by 5 bases and J by 0 bases, with 7 bases of the junction left unmatched. Looked up from germline, CDR1 is SNHLY and CDR2 is FYNNEI. The DNA for the CDR3 is TGTGCCAGCAGTTTGACCGGGACAGGGGACTCCTACGAGCAGTACTTC. As protein: CASSLTGTGDSYEQYF.

The gene calls are TRBV29-1 and TRBJ2-7; D gene unclear. This CDR3 spans 11 amino acids. V was pared by 7 bases and J by 9 bases, with 16 bases between. Germline lookup yields CDR1 SQVTM and CDR2 ANQGSEA. CDR3 nucleotides: TGCAGCGGCAACACCGATCGGGTGCAGTACTTC. Translated, it gives CSGNTDRVQYF.

This clone occurred once. The chain combines TRBV5-1 with TRBJ2-5, with D unresolved. Germline V gene sequence: CDR1 SGHRS, CDR2 YFSETQ. Trimming stripped 1 base from V and 5 bases from J, with 12 bases between. This CDR3 spans 14 amino acids. The CDR3 DNA sequence: TGCGCCAGCAGCTTGTTGGGCAGCCGGGAGACCCAGTACTTC. It specifies CASSLLGSRETQYF.

Comment on this clone: Other DNA sequences within the sample encode an identical CDR3. The chain is built from TRBV7-9 and TRBJ2-5, with 14 nucleotides matching TRBD2. The CDR3 totals 15 residues. V shed 3 bases and J 3 bases; nucleotides not matched to a gene: 0. Germline loops: CDR1 SEHNR, CDR2 FQNEAQ (reference sequence). The CDR3 region has the DNA TGTGCCAGCAGCTTGGGACTAGCGGGAGAAGAGACCCAGTACTTC. Translation gives CASSLGLAGEETQYF.

This clone was counted only a few times. This sequence joins TRBV7-9 and TRBJ1-2, with D hard to call. V lost 1 base, J lost 8 bases, and 14 bases lay in between. The CDR3 covers 14 residues. The germline CDR1 and CDR2 sequences are SEHNR and FQNEAQ (reference sequence). The CDR3 DNA sequence: TGTGCCAGCAGCTTAGGGACGTCACCGGCGGGCTACACCTTC. It yields the protein CASSLGTSPAGYTF.

The chain couples TRBV11-2 to TRBJ2-7; a possible D gene is TRBD1 (6 bases). This CDR3 contains 15 residues. Deletions cut 0 bases from V and 5 bases from J, with 14 bases between. Germline-derived CDR1 and CDR2 are SGHAT and FQNNGV. The CDR3 DNA reads TGTGCCAGCAGCTTAGACCAGGGGCTGTGGAACGAGCAGTACTTC. Translated, it gives CASSLDQGLWNEQYF.

This clone was observed a few times. The sample carries other DNA sequences with the same CDR3. This chain joins TRBV5-1 and TRBJ2-5; D not resolved. V was clipped by 0 bases and J by 1 base, with 7 bases between them. The CDR3 contains 14 residues. CDR1 SGHRS and CDR2 YFSETQ come from the germline V gene. This chain's CDR3 is CASSLALGQETQYF. CDR3 sequence (DNA): TGCGCCAGCAGCTTGGCCTTAGGCCAAGAGACCCAGTACTTC.

The genes are TRBV6-5 and TRBJ1-1; D may be TRBD1 (5 bases). The CDR3 extends over 15 amino acids. The V gene's germline CDR1 is MNHEY and CDR2 SVGAGI. V was clipped by 5 bases and J by 1 base, with 14 bases between them. CDR3: CASSTGAGRNTEAFF. The CDR3 DNA reads TGTGCCAGCAGTACCGGGGCGGGCCGGAACACTGAAGCTTTCTTT.

The sample holds a few counts of this clone. The sample holds other DNA sequences that translate to the same CDR3. This chain links TRBV18 with TRBJ1-2; the match to TRBD1 covers 7 bases. The CDR3 is 13 amino acids. Per the germline V gene, CDR1 is KGHSH and CDR2 is LQKENI. The ends lost 3 bases at V and 3 bases at J; junction bases unmatched: 1. CDR3 in amino acids: CASSPGTDYGYTF. The CDR3, as DNA: TGTGCCAGCTCACCTGGGACAGACTATGGCTACACCTTC.

The J gene is TRBJ2-7, the V gene TRBV28; D is unclear. V lost 3 bases to trimming and J lost 3 bases, with 12 bases between them. CDR3 length: 14 residues. The germline V gene encodes CDR1 MDHEN and CDR2 SYDVKM. CDR3 in DNA: TGTGCCAGCAGTTTTCCGGGCCTTCTCTACGAGCAGTACTTC. This gives the protein CASSFPGLLYEQYF.

This clone has a handful of counts. The chain has TRBV29-1 and TRBJ1-1, with 7 bases identical to TRBD1. Per the germline V gene, CDR1 is SQVTM and CDR2 is ANQGSEA. The CDR3 has 13 residues. V was clipped by 6 bases and J by 1 base; unmatched bases: 5. The DNA for the CDR3 is TGCAGCGTGACGACAGGGCGGAACACTGAAGCTTTCTTT. It is translated as CSVTTGRNTEAFF.

CDR3: CASSLGSWNTEAFF. As DNA, the CDR3 is TGCGCCAGCAGCTTGGGGAGTTGGAACACTGAAGCTTTCTTT. The V and J genes are TRBV5-1 and TRBJ1-1; D unclear. The CDR3 length is 14 residues. Deletions cut 0 bases from V and 1 base from J, with 7 bases between. Germline V gene sequence: CDR1 SGHRS, CDR2 YFSETQ. Full variable domain (remainder filled in from reference TRBV5-1 and TRBJ1-1): KAGVTQTPRYLIKTRGQQVTLSCSPISGHRSVSWYQQTPGQGLQFLFEYFSETQRNKGNFPGRFSGRQFSNSRSEMNVSTLELGDSALYLCASSLGSWNTEAFFGQGTRLTVV.

V and J are TRBV28 and TRBJ2-2; D remains unclear. V lost 4 bases to trimming and J lost 8 bases, with 8 bases between them. This CDR3 is built from 12 residues. CDR1 is MDHEN, CDR2 SYDVKM, per germline. CDR3 residues: CASSSRWGELFF. The CDR3 nucleotides read TGTGCCAGCAGTTCCCGTTGGGGGGAGCTGTTTTTT.

The chain links TRBV28 to TRBJ2-5; the D gene could be TRBD1 or TRBD2 (5 bases each). V was cut by 5 bases and J by 5 bases, with 15 bases left in between. The CDR3 is made up of 14 amino acids. Germline values: CDR1 MDHEN, CDR2 SYDVKM. This CDR3 reads CASSPGPTPETQYF. CDR3 DNA sequence: TGTGCCAGCAGTCCGGGACCAACGCCGGAGACCCAGTACTTC.

This clone was seen just once. A far larger clone is only one base removed, so a read error is likely. V gene TRBV6-1 combines with J gene TRBJ1-1, with TRBD1 as a possible D gene (6 bases). The CDR3 extends over 15 amino acids. The germline V gene encodes CDR1 MNHNS and CDR2 SASEGT. V was trimmed by 2 bases and J by 1 base, leaving 11 bases between them. The CDR3 DNA follows: TGTGCCAGCAGTGAAACGGGGACAACGAACACTGAAGCTTTCTTT. It specifies CASSETGTTNTEAFF.

The chain has TRBV27 and TRBJ1-1; D is perhaps TRBD1 (6 bases). From germline, CDR1 is MNHEY and CDR2 SMNVEV (reference sequence). Trimming took off 1 base at V and 5 bases at J, with 14 bases between the two ends. CDR3 size: 15 residues. The CDR3 DNA follows: TGTGCCAGCAGTTTATTACAGGGTAGGAGGACTGAAGCTTTCTTT. Protein product: CASSLLQGRRTEAFF.

This clone came up a few times. V gene TRBV5-5 combines with J gene TRBJ2-7, with D unclear. There are 14 residues in the CDR3. Trimming removed 6 bases at V and 1 base at J, with 14 bases between. The germline CDR1 and CDR2 sequences are SGHKS and YYEKEE (reference sequence). This chain's CDR3 is CASTRQKGSYEQYF. DNA of the CDR3: TGTGCCAGCACCCGCCAGAAAGGATCCTACGAGCAGTACTTC.

In the case of this clone: This may be a read error, as it is one base from a much larger clone. At the DNA level, this CDR3 is encoded by other sequences in the same sample as well. The chain is built from TRBV29-1 and TRBJ1-1; D possibly corresponds to TRBD1 (5 bases). The CDR3 loop spans 12 amino acids. Looked up from germline, CDR1 is SQVTM and CDR2 is ANQGSEA. CDR3 protein: CSVEVRGTEAFF. CDR3 DNA sequence: TGTAGCGTTGAAGTTAGGGGAACTGAAGCTTTCTTT.

The chain employs TRBV6-4 and TRBJ2-3; 8 bases are a match to TRBD2. This CDR3 has 15 amino acids. Germline V gene data show CDR1 as MRHNA and CDR2 as SNTAGT. V lost 4 bases, J lost 5 bases, and 8 bases stayed unmatched. This chain's CDR3 is CASSVSGSGGDTQYF. The CDR3 DNA sequence: TGTGCCAGCAGTGTGTCCGGGAGCGGGGGAGATACGCAGTATTTT.

V and J are TRBV7-2 and TRBJ2-5; D ambiguous. The germline V gene has CDR1 SGHTA and CDR2 FQGNSA. V was clipped by 7 bases and J by 5 bases, with 11 bases between them. The CDR3 spans 12 residues. Here the CDR3 reads CASNNPGETQYF. The CDR3 nucleotides read TGTGCCAGCAACAACCCTGGGGAGACCCAGTACTTC. The whole variable domain, filled in from reference TRBV7-2 and TRBJ2-5, reads GAGVSQSPSNKVTEKGKDVELRCDPISGHTALYWYRQSLGQGLEFLIYFQGNSAPDKSGLPSDRFSAERTGGSVSTLTIQRTQQEDSAVYLCASNNPGETQYFGPGTRLLVL.

The chain carries TRBV29-1 and TRBJ2-3; 14 nucleotides match TRBD2. The CDR3 runs 13 residues. The junction had 3 bases not matched to a gene; V was cut back by 7 bases and J by 6 bases. Germline CDR1 reads SQVTM; CDR2 reads ANQGSEA. DNA for the CDR3: TGCAGCGGCGGACTAGCGGGAGGCGATACGCAGTATTTT. As protein: CSGGLAGGDTQYF.

J is TRBJ2-2 and V is TRBV5-4; weak D call: TRBD1 (7 bases). The CDR3 spans 15 residues. Germline assignment: CDR1 SGHNT and CDR2 YYREEE (reference sequence). Trimming left V 3 bases short and J 6 bases short, with 15 bases between. In DNA form, the CDR3 reads TGTGCCAGCAGCTCAGGGGGGATAGGAGCCGGGGAGCTGTTTTTT. The encoded protein is CASSSGGIGAGELFF.